Listed below are T cell receptor beta chains from one sample, sequenced in a study of blood T cell repertoires in COVID-19. The assay was immunoSEQ multiplex PCR, and TCRdb's table has in-frame clones only and misses some. The sample gives about 110,000 clones, around 89% of which show up once; nearly 5% is in the top ten. The specimen was peripheral blood. The receptors come from a man aged 35 to 55 with active or convalescent COVID-19. CDR3s include the opening cysteine and the closing phenylalanine or tryptophan. Fields, in order: clone size, D gene, J gene, V gene, CDR3 protein, CDR3 DNA. The D gene is left open where the match is weak. For some rows the clone size is stated as once, few or many, or as a class when expanded; others skip it.

.	TRBD2	TRBJ2-2	TRBV28	CASSTGPRALAGEAGELFF	TGTGCCAGCAGTACGGGTCCTAGGGCTTTAGCGGGAGAGGCCGGGGAGCTGTTTTTT
.	TRBD1	TRBJ2-4	TRBV19	CASSYGTVPAKNIQYF	TGTGCCAGTAGTTACGGGACAGTACCAGCCAAAAACATTCAGTACTTC
.	.	TRBJ1-2	TRBV19	CASSPAGRTGYTF	TGTGCCAGTAGTCCCGCGGGCAGGACGGGCTACACCTTC
many	.	TRBJ1-5	TRBV7-9	CASSASGGQPQHF	TGTGCCAGCAGCGCGTCCGGCGGTCAGCCCCAGCATTTT
.	.	TRBJ1-5	TRBV21-1	CASSTPRRDRSGSNQPQHF	TGTGCCAGCAGCACACCCCGCCGGGACAGATCCGGTAGCAATCAGCCCCAGCATTTT
.	.	TRBJ1-4	TRBV28	CASSSRMSGSEKLFF	TGTGCCAGCAGTTCCCGTATGTCCGGGAGTGAAAAACTGTTTTTT
.	.	TRBJ2-1	TRBV6-5	CASSSSDNEQFF	TGTGCCAGCAGCTCGAGCGACAATGAGCAGTTCTTC
.	.	TRBJ1-3	TRBV19	CASSLSETGSGNTIYF	TGTGCCAGTAGTCTGTCGGAGACAGGCTCTGGAAACACCATATATTTT
.	.	TRBJ1-4	TRBV6-5	CASRAANEKLFF	TGTGCCAGCAGGGCTGCTAATGAAAAACTGTTTTTT
once	TRBD1	TRBJ1-4	TRBV4-1	CASLTFVGTGNEKLFF	TGCGCCAGTCTGACCTTCGTGGGGACAGGGAATGAAAAACTGTTTTTT
once	TRBD1	TRBJ1-6	TRBV30	CAWRGQGAAIYNNSPLHF	TGTGCCTGGAGGGGACAGGGGGCGGCAATTTATAATAATTCACCCCTCCACTTT
once	.	TRBJ1-2	TRBV19	CASSKAPGMGYTF	TGTGCCAGTAGTAAGGCCCCGGGGATGGGCTACACCTTC
.	TRBD1	TRBJ1-5	TRBV6-2/TRBV6-3	CASSRQGNQPQHF	TGTGCCAGCAGCCGACAGGGGAATCAGCCCCAGCATTTT
.	.	TRBJ1-5	TRBV4-3	CASSQDLVGGNQPQHF	TGCGCCAGCAGCCAAGATCTAGTAGGGGGCAATCAGCCCCAGCATTTT
.	TRBD1	TRBJ1-1	TRBV19	CASSRWGTGGRNTEAFF	TGTGCCAGTAGTAGATGGGGGACAGGGGGCCGGAACACTGAAGCTTTCTTT
.	TRBD1	TRBJ1-2	TRBV19	CASSIGKGDSLFQYYGYTF	TGTGCCAGTAGTATTGGGAAGGGGGACAGCCTCTTTCAGTACTATGGCTACACCTTC
once	.	TRBJ1-1	TRBV21-1	CASSTPSPPKRGAAPGATEAFF	TGTGCCAGCAGCACTCCCTCTCCCCCTAAACGGGGGGCGGCTCCTGGAGCCACTGAAGCTTTCTTT
.	.	TRBJ1-2	TRBV7-9	CASSPPGVNYGYTF	TGTGCCAGCAGCCCCCCGGGGGTAAACTATGGCTACACCTTC
.	.	TRBJ1-2	TRBV9	CASSASTGSYTF	TGTGCCAGCAGCGCGTCAACAGGGAGCTACACCTTC
.	.	TRBJ2-2	TRBV6-5	CASSTGTSNTGELFF	TGTGCCAGCAGTACCGGGACTTCGAACACCGGGGAGCTGTTTTTT
.	TRBD1	TRBJ2-1	TRBV28	CASTGTGQDFEQFF	TGTGCCAGCACCGGGACAGGGCAGGATTTTGAGCAGTTCTTC
few	.	TRBJ2-1	TRBV12-3/TRBV12-4	CASSPYRDTIQFF	TGTGCCAGCAGCCCCTACCGGGACACCATACAGTTCTTC
once	.	TRBJ1-3	TRBV19	CASSLTGTSGNTIYF	TGTGCCAGTAGTCTTACAGGAACTTCTGGAAACACCATATATTTT